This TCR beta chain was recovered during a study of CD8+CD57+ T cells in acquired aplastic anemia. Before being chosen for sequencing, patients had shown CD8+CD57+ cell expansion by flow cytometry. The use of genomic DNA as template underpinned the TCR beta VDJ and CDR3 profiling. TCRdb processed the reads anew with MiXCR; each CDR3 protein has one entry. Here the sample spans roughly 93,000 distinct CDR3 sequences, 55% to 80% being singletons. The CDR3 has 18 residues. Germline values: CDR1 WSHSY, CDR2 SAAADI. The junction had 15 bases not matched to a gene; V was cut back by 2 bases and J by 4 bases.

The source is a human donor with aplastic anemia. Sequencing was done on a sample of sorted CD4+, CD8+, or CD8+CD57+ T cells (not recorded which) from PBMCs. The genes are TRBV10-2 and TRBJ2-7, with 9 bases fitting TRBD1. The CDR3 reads CASSELGTGWDMRYEQYF. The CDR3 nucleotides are TGCGCCAGCAGTGAGCTCGGGACAGGGTGGGATATGAGATACGAGCAGTACTTC.